This TCR beta chain was sequenced during a study of CD8 T cells in ankylosing spondylitis. Molecular-barcoded quantitative 5'-RACE produced these TCR beta libraries. TCRdb reanalysed the 5' RACE reads using MiXCR and keeps one entry per CDR3 protein. Here the sample spans some 290,000 distinct CDR3 sequences, 15% to 20% being singletons. This clonotype was observed a few times. Antigen: not known. Findings and caveats of the study: Reports of some motif variants in reactive arthritis synovial fluid and blood predate this one.

This TCR was recovered from a male donor with ankylosing spondylitis or in good health (not recorded which). What was sequenced was blood, either unsorted or a sorted T cell fraction (not recorded which).

Written as DNA, the CDR3 is TGTGCCAGTGGGTGGTATTTGACCCAGCATTTT. Protein product: CASGWYLTQHF. The chain is built from TRBV28 and TRBJ1-5; D is unclear. Trimming shortened V by 9 bases and J by 11 bases, and 14 bases separated the two germline ends. This CDR3 contains 11 residues. Looked up from germline, CDR1 is MDHEN and CDR2 is SYDVKM.